The 8 T cell receptor beta chains in this list originate from one sample, sequenced in a study of beta chain features in type 1 diabetes. Study-level points and caveats: A moderate, significant TCRB CDR3 shortening appeared in type 1 diabetes across four CD4+ subsets.

The investigators reverse transcribed all of the isolated RNA, so they sequenced expressed TCRB transcripts. The data were produced by immunoSEQ multiplex PCR, yet TCRdb's version contains in-frame clones alone and is incomplete. The table shows about 250,000 clones, with about 11% occurring only once. Antigens of these TCRs are unknown. Sequencing was done on a sample of naive CD4+ T cells from blood. These receptors were taken from a man younger than 45 with type 1 diabetes.

This rearrangement joins TRBV5-6 to TRBJ1-1; D unclear. The CDR3 covers 13 residues. The ends were cut back, 7 bases at V and 3 bases at J, with 13 bases in the middle. Germline lookup yields CDR1 SGHDT and CDR2 YYEEEE. CDR3 residues: CASSQTRYTEAFF. As DNA, the CDR3 is TGTGCCAGCTCCCAGACACGATACACTGAAGCTTTCTTT.

The gene calls are TRBV5-1 and TRBJ1-6; D is undetermined. V was shortened by 0 bases and J by 6 bases, with 10 bases between the two germline ends. CDR1 and CDR2 from the germline V gene are SGHRS and YFSETQ. This CDR3 spans 15 amino acids. In DNA, the CDR3 is TGCGCCAGCAGCTTGGCCTCGGCAGGTAATTCACCCCTCCACTTT. Translating gives CASSLASAGNSPLHF.

This chain connects TRBV29-1 to TRBJ1-2, with no clear D. The CDR3 loop spans 12 amino acids. Germline V gene sequence: CDR1 SQVTM, CDR2 ANQGSEA. V lost 7 bases and J lost 4, with 13 bases in between. CDR3: CSGGGLGYGYTF. In DNA, the CDR3 is TGCAGCGGTGGAGGGCTGGGCTATGGCTACACCTTC.

Only a few counts were recorded for this clone. V is TRBV2 and J is TRBJ1-5, with 9 bases matching TRBD1. V trimming: 5 bases; J trimming: 6 bases; junction bases outside the gene matches: 11. The CDR3 has 16 amino acids. Germline assignment: CDR1 SNHLY and CDR2 FYNNEI. Here the CDR3 DNA reads TGTGCCAGCAGTAAACAGGGGGCTGAGGTGGGTCAGCCCCAGCATTTT. Amino acids: CASSKQGAEVGQPQHF.

The genes are TRBV6-5 and TRBJ2-5, with 12 bases that match TRBD1. Germline V gives CDR1 MNHEY, CDR2 SVGAGI. The CDR3 extends over 15 amino acids. J gave up 7 bases and V 5 bases, and 8 bases lay outside the gene matches. CDR3 protein: CASSPGTGGYGTQYF. For the CDR3, the DNA is TGTGCCAGCAGTCCCGGGACAGGGGGCTATGGGACCCAGTACTTC.

The V and J genes are TRBV6-5 and TRBJ1-6, with a tentative D call TRBD1 (6 bases). Trimming took 6 bases from V and 4 from J, leaving 13 bases between them. CDR3 size: 15 residues. Germline assignment: CDR1 MNHEY and CDR2 SVGAGI. In DNA, the CDR3 is TGTGCCAGCAGATCAGGGGAGGGTTATAATTCACCCCTCCACTTT. As protein: CASRSGEGYNSPLHF.

The sample holds a few counts of this clone. The rearrangement uses TRBV9 and TRBJ2-7; D unclear. Germline CDR1 and CDR2: SGDLS and YYNGEE. This CDR3 spans 15 amino acids. V gave up 0 bases and J gave up 1 base, with 11 bases separating them. The CDR3 bases are TGTGCCAGCAGCGTAGGGGCAGGCCATTCCTACGAGCAGTACTTC. Translating gives CASSVGAGHSYEQYF.

The V call is TRBV10-3, the J call TRBJ2-7, with a weak D call TRBD1 (5 bases). The ends were cut back, 5 bases at V and 2 bases at J, with 10 bases in the middle. CDR3 size: 13 residues. In germline, CDR1 is ENHRY, CDR2 SYGVKD. The CDR3 DNA is TGTGCCATCAGTCCGACAGAAGCCTACGAGCAGTACTTC. Translation: CAISPTEAYEQYF.